The clone carrying this TCR beta chain rates as medium-sized. Its antigen is not known. The sorted Tregs were CD4+CD25+CD127-/low cells. Study-wide points: Tumor Tregs overlapped most with tumor, then blood, naive CD4+ cells.

The TRBV12-4/TRBJ1-2 clonotypes were amplified using barcode primers with ligated adaptors. One entry per CDR3 protein, called by TCRdb with MiXCR from the multiplex PCR reads. The sample carries some 500 distinct CDR3 sequences, 6.2% recorded once. Trimming stripped 2 bases from V and 3 bases from J, with 13 bases between. The CDR3 extends over 15 amino acids. This clonotype was sampled from a female donor with breast cancer. The sequenced sample was tumor-infiltrating Tregs sorted from the breast tumor. V usage is TRBV12-3 or TRBV12-4 and J usage is TRBJ1-2; D gene uncertain. Here the CDR3 DNA reads TGTGCCAGCAGTTTAAGGAGGGTAATTGACTATGGCTACACCTTC. This encodes CASSLRRVIDYGYTF.